This TCR beta chain came from a study of OX40 agonist ivuxolimab in advanced cancers. Sequencing was performed with immunoSEQ multiplex PCR; in TCRdb, only in-frame clones are kept and a portion is missing. The table shows 60,000 or so clones, with roughly 87% occurring only once. The germline V and J ends were trimmed by 2 bases and 8 bases, with 15 bases remaining between them. Germline CDR1 MNHEY, CDR2 SVGAGI. The CDR3 consists of 15 residues. The chain combines TRBV6-5 with TRBJ1-4; D not certain. This receptor was identified in an adult with an advanced solid tumor such as melanoma, head and neck, liver or kidney cancer. The specimen comprised CD4+ or CD8+ T cells sorted from blood, sampled in a trial of the OX40 agonist ivuxolimab. The CDR3 region has the DNA TGTGCCAGCAGTTACGGCCTCACGACCTCCGAAAAACTGTTTTTT. It codes for CASSYGLTTSEKLFF.